The entry below describes one T cell receptor (beta chain). Its matching antigen is unknown. The data derive from a study of CD8 T cells in ankylosing spondylitis. CDR3 size: 17 residues. V lost 1 base, J lost 8 bases, and 7 bases stayed unmatched. Points from the study as a whole: Typical of ankylosing spondylitis blood, it appeared, was a TCR beta motif of several highly homologous variants. Disease-associated clonotypes exhibited CD8+ identity and were relatively infrequent in peripheral blood. The clones that were linked to disease were reported to be significantly enriched in matched synovial fluid samples from ankylosing spondylitis patients.

With molecular barcodes, quantitative 5'-RACE was used to make the TCR beta libraries. TCRdb passed the 5' RACE reads through MiXCR, listing each CDR3 protein once. The profile shows roughly 450,000 distinct CDR3 sequences, about 25% of them singletons. What was sequenced was blood, either unsorted or a sorted T cell fraction (not recorded which). The receptor was derived from a male donor with ankylosing spondylitis. The chain couples TRBV12-3 or TRBV12-4 to TRBJ2-1; 14 nucleotides match TRBD2. The CDR3 nucleotides read TGTGCCAGCAGTTTAGGTTTGGGACTAGCGGGAGCGGATGAGCAGTTCTTC. It translates to CASSLGLGLAGADEQFF.